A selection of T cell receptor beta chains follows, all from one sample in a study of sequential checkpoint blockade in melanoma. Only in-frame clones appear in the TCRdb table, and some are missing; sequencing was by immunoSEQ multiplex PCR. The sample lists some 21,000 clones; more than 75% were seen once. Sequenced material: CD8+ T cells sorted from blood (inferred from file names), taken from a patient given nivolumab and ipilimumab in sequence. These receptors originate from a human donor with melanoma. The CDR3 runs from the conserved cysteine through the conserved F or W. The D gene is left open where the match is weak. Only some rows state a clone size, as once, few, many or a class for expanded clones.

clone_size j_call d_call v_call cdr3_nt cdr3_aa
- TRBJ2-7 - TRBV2 TGTGCCAGCAGTGTTGACTTTTCCTACGAGCAGTACTTC CASSVDFSYEQYF
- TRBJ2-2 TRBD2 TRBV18 TGTGCCAGCTCACGACTAGCGGGAGATAACACCGGGGAGCTGTTTTTT CASSRLAGDNTGELFF
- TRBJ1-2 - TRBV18 TGTGCCAGCTCACAAGAACAGGGTGGGACCTATGGCTACACCTTC CASSQEQGGTYGYTF
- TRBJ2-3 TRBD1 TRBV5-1 TGCGCCAGCAGCGCACCGGGACAGGGAACAGATACGCAGTATTTT CASSAPGQGTDTQYF
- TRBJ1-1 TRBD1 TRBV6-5 TGTGCCAGCAGTCAAATCCAGACAGGGAAGCTTGAAGCTTTCTTT CASSQIQTGKLEAFF
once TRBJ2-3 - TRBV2 TGTGCCAGCAATCCTCAGTTTGAAGATACGCAGTATTTT CASNPQFEDTQYF
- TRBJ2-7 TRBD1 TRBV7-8 TGTGCCAGCAGTTCGTCCGGGACAGGGGCCTTCTACGAGCAGTACTTC CASSSSGTGAFYEQYF
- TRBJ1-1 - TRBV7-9 TGTGCCAGCAGCTTAGGGGTGGGTACAGACATGAACACTGAAGCTTTCTTT CASSLGVGTDMNTEAFF
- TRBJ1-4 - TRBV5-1 TGCGCCAGCAGCTCCACAGGGCTGGTTGAAAAACTGTTTTTT CASSSTGLVEKLFF
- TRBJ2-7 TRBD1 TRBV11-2 TGTGCCAGCAGTTTGGTACAGGGGACCTCCTACGAGCAGTACTTC CASSLVQGTSYEQYF
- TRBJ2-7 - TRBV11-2 TGTGCCAGCAGCTTAGGGCTTACAGAGCAGTACTTC CASSLGLTEQYF
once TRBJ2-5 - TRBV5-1 TGCGCCAGCAGCTTGCGAGTGACCCAGTACTTC CASSLRVTQYF
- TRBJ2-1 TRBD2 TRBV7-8 TGTGCCAGCAGCTCCCGTCTCCTTGGGACTAGCGGGAGTTATGAGCAGTTCTTC CASSSRLLGTSGSYEQFF
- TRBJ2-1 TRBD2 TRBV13 TGTGCCAGCAGCCAATCGATAGGGACTAGCGGGAGGGGGCGTGATGAGCAGTTCTTC CASSQSIGTSGRGRDEQFF
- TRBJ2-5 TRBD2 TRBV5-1 TGCGCCAGCAGCTTGAGCGGGGGGGCAGGGGAGACCCAGTACTTC CASSLSGGAGETQYF
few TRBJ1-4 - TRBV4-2 TGTGCCAGCAGCCATTCGACAGCTCCTAATGAAAAACTGTTTTTT CASSHSTAPNEKLFF
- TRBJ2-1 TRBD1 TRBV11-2 TGTGCCAGCAGCCCGTTACAGGGGGGATTCTCCTACAATGAGCAGTTCTTC CASSPLQGGFSYNEQFF
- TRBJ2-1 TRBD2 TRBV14 TGTGCCAGCAGCCTAGGGACTAGCTCCTACAATGAGCAGTTCTTC CASSLGTSSYNEQFF
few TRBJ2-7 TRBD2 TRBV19 TGTGCCAGTAGTATAAGTGCTAGCGGGGTCTTGAACGAGCAGTACTTC CASSISASGVLNEQYF
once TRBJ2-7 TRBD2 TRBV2 TGTGCCAGCAGAAATAGCGGGCGATCCTACGAGCAGTACTTC CASRNSGRSYEQYF
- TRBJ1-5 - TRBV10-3 TGTGCCATCAGTGACGGCATCCAGGGCCAGCCCCAGCATTTT CAISDGIQGQPQHF
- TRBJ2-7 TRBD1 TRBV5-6 TGTGCCAGCAGCCCGCGACTAGACGGGACAGGCCTCTACGAGCAGTACTTC CASSPRLDGTGLYEQYF
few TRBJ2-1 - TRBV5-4 TGTGCCAGCAGCCCTGAGTCCTACAATGAGCAGTTCTTC CASSPESYNEQFF
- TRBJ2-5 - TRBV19 TGTGCCAGTAGTATTGCGACTAGACAAGAGACCCAGTACTTC CASSIATRQETQYF
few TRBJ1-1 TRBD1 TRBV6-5 TGTGCCAGCGGTGTCCCGGGACAGGGACACACTGAAGCTTTCTTT CASGVPGQGHTEAFF
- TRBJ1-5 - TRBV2 TGTGCCAGCAGTGTGTCTGGGGGGACGGAGCCCCAGCATTTT CASSVSGGTEPQHF
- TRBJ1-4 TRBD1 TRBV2 TGTGCCAACCGTAGGGGGCCGGGGAATGAAAAACTGTTTTTT CANRRGPGNEKLFF
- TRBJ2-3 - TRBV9 TGTGCCAGCAGCGGCGGCGATACGCAGTATTTT CASSGGDTQYF
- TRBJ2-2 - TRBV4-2 TGTGCCAGCAGCCAAGAGACTCCCGGGACTTCCAGAGGGGAGCTGTTTTTT CASSQETPGTSRGELFF
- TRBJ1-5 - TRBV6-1 TGTGCCAGCAGTGAATTAGGACAGTATCAGCCCCAGCATTTT CASSELGQYQPQHF
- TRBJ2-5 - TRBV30 TGTGCCTGGACCCCCGGGTCAGAGACCCAGTACTTC CAWTPGSETQYF
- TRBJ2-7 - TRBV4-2 TGTGCCAGCAGCCAAGACGCCTACGAGCAGTACTTC CASSQDAYEQYF
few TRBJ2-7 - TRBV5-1 TGCGCCAGCAGCTTACAGTCCTACGAGCAGTACTTC CASSLQSYEQYF
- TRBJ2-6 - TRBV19 TGTGCCAGTAGTATGGGGGGCTCTGGGGCCAACGTCCTGACTTTC CASSMGGSGANVLTF
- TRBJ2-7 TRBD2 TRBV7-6 TGTGCCACCCCAAGACTAGCGGACAACTACGAGCAGTACTTC CATPRLADNYEQYF
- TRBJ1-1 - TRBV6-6 TGTGCCAGCAACCATTTTGCGGGAGCAGGGACTGAAGCTTTCTTT CASNHFAGAGTEAFF
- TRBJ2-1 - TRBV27 TGTGCCAGCAGTCCTGCCATAGGGCGCGGGAATGAGCAGTTCTTC CASSPAIGRGNEQFF
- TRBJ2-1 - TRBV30 TGTGCCTGTACCTCAGGGGGGCTATACAATGAGCAGTTCTTC CACTSGGLYNEQFF
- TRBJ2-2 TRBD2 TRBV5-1 TGCGCCAGCAGCTTGTCGGGAGGGAACACCGGGGAGCTGTTTTTT CASSLSGGNTGELFF
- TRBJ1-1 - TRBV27 TGTGCCAGCAGTTTAGGGCGGTGGGGGGGTGGAGCTTTCTTT CASSLGRWGGGAFF
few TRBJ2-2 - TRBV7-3 TGTGCCAGCAGCTTAACGGGAGTCGGGGAGCTGTTTTTT CASSLTGVGELFF
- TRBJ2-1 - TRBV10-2 TGCGCCAGCAGCCCAATCGTCGGCCTAGATTACAATGAGCAGTTCTTC CASSPIVGLDYNEQFF
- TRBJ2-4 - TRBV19 TGTGCCAGTAGTATAAACTGGAAAAACATTCAGTACTTC CASSINWKNIQYF
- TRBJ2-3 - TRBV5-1 TGCGCCAGCAGCCCCGACTCAGATACGCAGTATTTT CASSPDSDTQYF
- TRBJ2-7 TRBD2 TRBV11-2 TGTGCCAGCAGCTTAATTAGAGGGGGTAGCGGGAGTTACGAGCAGTACTTC CASSLIRGGSGSYEQYF
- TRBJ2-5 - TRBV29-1 TGCAGCGTTGACAGGGGTGGTTCAGAGACCCAGTACTTC CSVDRGGSETQYF
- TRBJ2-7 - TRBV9 TGTGCCAGCAGCCGAACGGGGGGCAGCTCCTACGAGCAGTACTTC CASSRTGGSSYEQYF
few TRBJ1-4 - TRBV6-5 TGTGCCAGCAGAAACCAGGGGTCTAATGAAAAACTGTTTTTT CASRNQGSNEKLFF
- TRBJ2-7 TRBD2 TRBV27 TGTGCCAGCAGTCCCGGACTAGCCTACGAGCAGTACTTC CASSPGLAYEQYF
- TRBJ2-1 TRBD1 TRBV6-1 TGTGCCAGTGGGGGACAGGGGTACAATGAGCAGTTCTTC CASGGQGYNEQFF
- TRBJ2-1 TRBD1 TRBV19 TGTGCCACCCAACCGGGACAGACCTACAATGAGCAGTTCTTC CATQPGQTYNEQFF
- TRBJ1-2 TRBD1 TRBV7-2 TGTGCCAGCAGCCCCAGACAGGGTCGGGACTATGGCTACACCTTC CASSPRQGRDYGYTF
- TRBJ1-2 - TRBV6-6 TGTGCCAGCAGTTCCCTGGGGGGGCATGGCTACACCTTC CASSSLGGHGYTF